This entry lists 13 T cell receptor beta chains sequenced from one sample in a study of regulatory T cells in long-lasting Graves disease. Time point meaning: newly diagnosed GD, antithyroid drugs for less than 3 months. Construction of the TCR library relied on RNA isolated from PBMCs. The TCR beta library used iRepertoire HTBI primers with Arm-PCR amplification of CDR3. TCRdb analysed the multiplex PCR reads with MiXCR anew, one entry per CDR3 protein. The sample lists roughly 420,000 distinct CDR3 sequences, around 17% occurring once. The same sample was also studied in work on T cells in Graves' hyperthyroidism and ophthalmopathy.

The specimen comprised peripheral blood mononuclear cells (PBMCs), sampled at new diagnosis, from a patient treated with antithyroid drugs. The receptor set was obtained from a woman under 40 with Graves disease.

This clonotype was picked up many times. As DNA, the CDR3 is TGCAGTGCCCCGGGGCAGGGGGTTATAGAGCAGTACTTC. Translated: CSAPGQGVIEQYF. This chain connects TRBV20-1 to TRBJ2-7; 7 nucleotides agree with TRBD1. CDR1 DFQATT and CDR2 SNEGSKA come from the germline V gene (reference sequence). The CDR3 covers 13 residues. Trimming cost V 6 bases and J 7 bases; bases outside gene matches: 12.

About this clonotype: A much larger clone differs from this one at a single base, so this may be a read error. V is TRBV11-3 and J is TRBJ2-1; D may be TRBD1 or TRBD2 (6 bases each). The CDR3 is 19 amino acids. Germline lookup yields CDR1 SGHNT and CDR2 YENEEA. The ends were cut back, 3 bases at V and 3 bases at J, with 24 bases in the middle. The CDR3 loop is CASSFPTRGNFRVYNEQFF. DNA of the CDR3: TGTGCCAGCAGCTTTCCGACTAGGGGGAACTTTCGCGTCTACAATGAGCAGTTCTTC.

This clonotype came up many times. The CDR3 sequence is CASSYRVGRTGQYF. The CDR3 DNA sequence: TGTGCCAGCAGTTATCGGGTTGGGCGAACCGGGCAGTACTTC. V usage is TRBV6-2 or TRBV6-3 and J usage is TRBJ2-7; D remains ambiguous. The CDR3 runs 14 residues. Per the germline V gene, CDR1 is MNHEY and CDR2 is SVGEGT. V was cut by 3 bases and J by 9 bases, with 18 bases left in between.

J is TRBJ2-7 and V is TRBV4-1; D possibly matches TRBD1 or TRBD2 (5 bases each). The CDR3 loop spans 15 amino acids. Germline assignment: CDR1 MGHRA and CDR2 YSYEKL. Between the trimmed V and J ends, which lost 3 bases and 7 bases, there was a span of 19 bases. The CDR3: CASSQIGLTKGEQYF. CDR3 bases: TGCGCCAGCAGCCAGATCGGACTCACCAAGGGGGAGCAGTACTTC.

The chain joins TRBV29-1 to TRBJ2-1, with TRBD2 identical over 8 bases. The V gene's germline CDR1 is SQVTM and CDR2 ANQGSEA. The CDR3 totals 16 residues. The DNA of the CDR3 is TGCACCCCGGGGGGGTTTGCCGTAGGGGCCCACAATGAGCAGTTCTTC. Translated, it gives CTPGGFAVGAHNEQFF.

The rearrangement links TRBV6-5 to TRBJ1-2, with D possibly being TRBD1 (5 bases). The CDR3 has 15 residues. Germline V lookup: CDR1 MNHEY, CDR2 SVGAGI. Trimming removed 2 bases at V and 7 bases at J, with 17 bases between. CDR3 sequence reads: CASSYAGTANRGYTF. CDR3 DNA: TGTGCCAGCAGTTACGCCGGGACCGCCAATCGTGGCTACACCTTC.

The table lists this clonotype with a few counts. CDR3 nucleotide sequence: TGTGCCTGGAGTCCCCACCGGGGGGGACGTGGAAACACCATATATTTT. The encoded protein is CAWSPHRGGRGNTIYF. V and J are TRBV30 and TRBJ1-3; tentatively, D is TRBD1 (5 bases). Trimming removed 2 bases from V and 3 bases from J, with 17 bases in between. CDR3 length equals 16 residues. The germline V gene encodes CDR1 GTSNPN and CDR2 SVGIG (reference sequence).

This clonotype was found many times. This sequence joins TRBV20-1 and TRBJ2-7, with D maybe TRBD2 (6 bases). Germline lookup yields CDR1 DFQATT and CDR2 SNEGSKA (reference sequence). V was trimmed by 4 bases and J by 0 bases, leaving 16 bases between them. The length of the CDR3 is 15 residues. The DNA for the CDR3 is TGCAGTGCTAACCCGGGGACTTCGTACTCCTACGAGCAGTACTTC. This sequence encodes CSANPGTSYSYEQYF.

In its sample, this clonotype was seen a few times. This chain joins TRBV6-9 and TRBJ1-2, with TRBD1 as a possible D gene (5 bases). V was trimmed by 3 bases and J by 7 bases, leaving 9 bases between them. The germline CDR1 and CDR2 sequences are MNHGY and SVAAGI. The CDR3 length is 12 residues. CDR3 amino acids: CASSYRDGGYTF. The CDR3 DNA reads as TGTGCCAGCAGTTACAGGGATGGTGGCTACACCTTC.

This clonotype was seen a few times. The rearrangement joins TRBV4-1 to TRBJ1-2; tentatively, D is TRBD1 (5 bases). This CDR3 is 14 amino acids long. V lost 2 bases and J 6 bases, leaving 13 bases between the germline ends. CDR1 is MGHRA, CDR2 YSYEKL, per germline. This chain's CDR3 is CASSQLRQGDGYTF. CDR3 in DNA: TGCGCCAGCAGCCAATTGAGGCAGGGAGATGGCTACACCTTC.

This clonotype was seen ten or more times. The chain carries TRBV11-2 and TRBJ2-7; 9 bases map to TRBD1. Germline CDR1 reads SGHAT; CDR2 reads FQNNGV. V trimming: 4 bases; J trimming: 5 bases; junction bases outside the gene matches: 6. The CDR3 runs to 14 residues. This chain's CDR3 is CASSSLTGGDEQYF. Here the CDR3 DNA reads TGTGCCAGCAGCTCCCTGACAGGGGGTGACGAGCAGTACTTC.

This sequence joins TRBV6-5 and TRBJ2-5; TRBD2 matches 9 bases. The CDR3 loop spans 14 amino acids. Germline loops: CDR1 MNHEY, CDR2 SVGAGI. Unmatched junction bases numbered 5, after V lost 2 bases and J lost 7 bases. The CDR3 nucleotides read TGTGCCAGCAGTTACCTTAGCGGGGGAGGGACCCAGTACTTC. Translated, it gives CASSYLSGGGTQYF.

Details on this clonotype: A read error is possible here, since a much larger clone lies one base away. It is likely a read error, because the conserved phenylalanine at the end of the CDR3 is missing. The chain recombines TRBV20-1 with TRBJ2-7, with D tentatively TRBD2 (6 bases). The CDR3 loop spans 15 amino acids. Germline V lookup: CDR1 DFQATT, CDR2 SNEGSKA (reference sequence). Trimming cost V 1 base and J 2 bases, with 15 bases left between them. The CDR3, as DNA: TGCAGTGCTAGAGCCCATCAGGACTACACCTACGAGCAGTACTCC. Translating it yields CSARAHQDYTYEQYS.